The next 30 T cell receptor beta chains were all read from a single sample in a study of blood T cell repertoires in COVID-19. The method was immunoSEQ multiplex PCR; TCRdb's version includes in-frame clones alone and lacks a portion of them. The sample records roughly 74,000 clones, around 89% being singletons. Sequenced: PBMCs or T cells enriched from blood (not recorded which). The origin of the receptors is a woman in her fifties or sixties with acute COVID-19.

This chain joins TRBV4-1 and TRBJ2-1, with a weak D call TRBD2 (5 bases). V was cut by 0 bases and J by 5 bases, with 17 bases left in between. Germline CDR1 and CDR2: MGHRA and YSYEKL. CDR3 length equals 17 residues. CDR3 coding DNA: TGCGCCAGCAGCCAAGATGTATCACTAGTAAGAAACAATGAGCAGTTCTTC. This encodes CASSQDVSLVRNNEQFF.

This chain joins TRBV19 and TRBJ1-2; tentative D call: TRBD1 (6 bases). V was trimmed by 10 bases and J by 1 base, leaving 19 bases between them. CDR3 length: 15 amino acids. Per germline, CDR1 LNHDA and CDR2 SQIVND (reference sequence). The CDR3 protein is CATSRAGVFNYGYTF. DNA of the CDR3: TGTGCCACCAGTCGGGCAGGGGTTTTTAACTATGGCTACACCTTC.

This chain uses TRBV7-2 with TRBJ2-7; D might be TRBD2 (5 bases). CDR1 is SGHTA, CDR2 FQGNSA, per germline. The CDR3 spans 14 residues. Trimming cost V 0 bases and J 0 bases, with 6 bases left between them. CDR3 loop: CASSLASGSYEQYF. In nucleotides, the CDR3 is TGTGCCAGCAGCTTAGCGAGCGGCTCCTACGAGCAGTACTTC.

The CDR3 loop reads CASIPIPGLVDYGYTF. CDR3 DNA sequence: TGTGCCAGCATCCCCATCCCGGGACTAGTGGACTATGGCTACACCTTC. The chain uses TRBV6-6 and TRBJ1-2; weak D call: TRBD1 (5 bases). CDR1 is MNHNY, CDR2 SVGAGI, per germline (reference sequence). CDR3 length: 16 residues. V was clipped by 7 bases and J by 3 bases, with 21 bases between them.

The rearrangement uses TRBV10-3 and TRBJ1-1, with 9 nucleotides matching TRBD1. The CDR3 covers 14 residues. Trimming removed 10 bases from V and 11 bases from J; junction bases left unmatched: 17. Germline-derived CDR1 and CDR2 are ENHRY and SYGVKD. DNA for the CDR3: TGTGCCAGTACGTTGGGACAGGGCGCTCCTTCGGCTTTCTTT. Translating it yields CASTLGQGAPSAFF.

The chain links TRBV7-2 to TRBJ1-1, with D hard to call. CDR3 length equals 16 residues. The germline V gene encodes CDR1 SGHTA and CDR2 FQGNSA. V shed 6 bases and J shed 4 bases, with 21 bases lying between them. CDR3 sequence (DNA): TGTGCCAGCAGTCGACCCGCCTGGGGTCGGGGCACTGAAGCTTTCTTT. This sequence encodes CASSRPAWGRGTEAFF.

For the CDR3, the DNA is TGTGCCAGCAGCAAAAACGGGAATTCAAGGGCAGATACGCAGTATTTT. It codes for CASSKNGNSRADTQYF. The chain is built from TRBV7-2 and TRBJ2-3; maybe TRBD2 (5 bases). This CDR3 has 16 residues. The germline V and J ends were trimmed by 5 bases and 4 bases, with 19 bases remaining between them. Germline CDR1 SGHTA, CDR2 FQGNSA.

J is TRBJ2-7 and V is TRBV5-8; TRBD2 matches 7 bases. With 0 bases clipped from V and 7 bases from J, the junction kept 10 bases outside the gene matches. This CDR3 comprises 15 residues. CDR1 is SGHTS, CDR2 YDEGEE, per germline. The CDR3 reads CASSLVGGRSVEQYF. In nucleotides, the CDR3 is TGTGCCAGCAGCTTGGTGGGCGGGAGATCTGTGGAGCAGTACTTC.

CDR3 sequence: CASSFTSRGNTEAFF. The CDR3 nucleotides read TGTGCCAGCAGTTTTACTTCCCGGGGGAACACTGAAGCTTTCTTT. The chain couples TRBV27 to TRBJ1-1; D remains ambiguous. The CDR3 has 15 amino acids. The germline gives CDR1 MNHEY, CDR2 SMNVEV (reference sequence). V lost 3 bases and J 1 base, leaving 12 bases between the germline ends.

The chain combines TRBV6-5 with TRBJ1-1; weak D call: TRBD1 (6 bases). V was cut by 7 bases and J by 3 bases, with 15 bases left in between. Germline V gene sequence: CDR1 MNHEY, CDR2 SVGAGI. The CDR3 totals 14 residues. The CDR3 region is CASKGVRGYTEAFF. The CDR3 DNA follows: TGTGCCAGCAAGGGGGTCAGGGGTTACACTGAAGCTTTCTTT.

The rearrangement joins TRBV12-3 or TRBV12-4 to TRBJ2-5; D possibly corresponds to TRBD2 (6 bases). CDR3 length: 12 amino acids. The V end was cut by 6 bases, the J end by 9 bases, with 14 bases between. The DNA of the CDR3 is TGTGCCAGCAGCCGCCCTCCGGGGGCCCAGTACTTC. Translation gives CASSRPPGAQYF.

Here the CDR3 reads CASSRRFAGGEEPPQHF. The CDR3 nucleotides are TGTGCCAGCAGTCGCCGATTCGCTGGGGGGGAGGAACCGCCCCAGCATTTT. J is TRBJ1-5 and V is TRBV6-2 or TRBV6-3, with D tentatively TRBD1 (5 bases). From germline, CDR1 is MNHEY and CDR2 SVGEGT. V was trimmed by 5 bases and J by 9 bases, leaving 26 bases between them. This CDR3 comprises 17 residues.

V gene TRBV14 combines with J gene TRBJ2-7; tentative D call: TRBD2 (5 bases). V lost 3 bases, J lost 10 bases, and 13 bases lay in between. This CDR3 contains 12 residues. Germline-derived CDR1 and CDR2 are SGHDN and FVKESK. The CDR3 nucleotides are TGTGCCAGCAGCCACCCGGGGAGACAACAGTACTTC. It translates to CASSHPGRQQYF.

This chain's CDR3 is CASRSRTGNYNEQFF. The CDR3 DNA is TGTGCCAGCAGGAGTCGGACAGGAAACTACAATGAGCAGTTCTTC. The chain employs TRBV7-2 and TRBJ2-1; 7 nucleotides line up with TRBD1. The CDR3 length is 15 residues. V lost 6 bases and J lost 3; bases outside the gene matches: 8. Germline assignment: CDR1 SGHTA and CDR2 FQGNSA.

V and J are TRBV5-4 and TRBJ1-1; D may be TRBD1 (5 bases). Germline V CDR1 and CDR2: SGHNT, YYREEE (reference sequence). The ends were cut back, 4 bases at V and 3 bases at J, with 16 bases in the middle. The CDR3 runs 15 residues. CDR3 in amino acids: CASSQDSQGYTEAFF. The CDR3 DNA sequence: TGTGCCAGCAGCCAAGACTCCCAGGGATACACTGAAGCTTTCTTT.

The gene calls are TRBV19 and TRBJ2-7; 7 nucleotides agree with TRBD2. Trimming at V came to 3 bases and at J to 5 bases, leaving 7 bases not matched to a gene. The CDR3 sequence is 14 residues long. CDR1 is LNHDA, CDR2 SQIVND, per germline (reference sequence). CDR3 protein: CASSILGRGHEQYF. CDR3 bases: TGTGCCAGTAGTATTCTAGGGAGGGGCCACGAGCAGTACTTC.

This chain links TRBV24-1 with TRBJ2-1; TRBD1 matches at 7 bases. The CDR3 spans 16 residues. Germline assignment: CDR1 KGHDR and CDR2 SFDVKD. The J segment lost 1 base and the V segment lost 1 base, leaving 3 bases of the junction unmatched. The CDR3 sequence: CATSDFETGSYNEQFF. The CDR3 DNA sequence: TGTGCCACCAGTGATTTCGAGACAGGGTCCTACAATGAGCAGTTCTTC.

The chain has TRBV2 and TRBJ2-1; 7 nucleotides line up with TRBD1. Per the germline V gene, CDR1 is SNHLY and CDR2 is FYNNEI. This CDR3 has 12 amino acids. V lost 8 bases and J lost 5; bases outside the gene matches: 3. CDR3 in amino acids: CASRDSDNEQFF. DNA for the CDR3: TGTGCCAGCCGGGACAGTGACAATGAGCAGTTCTTC.

The CDR3: CASSPLWDREAFF. As DNA, the CDR3 is TGTGCCAGCAGCCCACTCTGGGACAGGGAGGCTTTCTTT. The chain is built from TRBV5-4 and TRBJ1-1; 9 nucleotides agree with TRBD1. Germline trimming cut 4 bases from V and 11 bases from J; bases unmatched to any gene: 9. There are 13 residues in the CDR3. Germline CDR1 and CDR2: SGHNT and YYREEE (reference sequence).

The chain has TRBV5-5 and TRBJ2-2; the D gene is possibly TRBD1 (6 bases). This CDR3 is built from 14 residues. The V end lost 4 bases, the J end lost 4 bases, and 11 bases lay between the germline ends. The germline CDR1 and CDR2 sequences are SGHKS and YYEKEE (reference sequence). CDR3: CASSNGQLTGELFF. Here the CDR3 DNA reads TGTGCCAGCAGCAACGGACAGCTCACCGGGGAGCTGTTTTTT.

This rearrangement joins TRBV27 to TRBJ2-7; D might be TRBD2 (5 bases). This CDR3 is 16 amino acids long. V was pared by 5 bases and J by 2 bases, with 19 bases between. Germline V gives CDR1 MNHEY, CDR2 SMNVEV (reference sequence). CDR3 in DNA: TGTGCCAGCAGTCTACGCCTCGACATCGGGGCCTACGAGCAGTACTTC. Translation: CASSLRLDIGAYEQYF.

This chain joins TRBV25-1 and TRBJ2-1; tentatively, D is TRBD1 (6 bases). With 2 bases removed from V and 7 bases from J, the gap between germline ends came to 6 bases. This CDR3 has 12 residues. CDR1 and CDR2 from the germline V gene are MGHDK and SYGVNS. CDR3 residues: CASSEQGNEQFF. CDR3 DNA sequence: TGTGCCAGCAGTGAACAGGGGAATGAGCAGTTCTTC.

The count of this clone is one. The chain carries TRBV6-5 and TRBJ2-7, with 8 bases matching TRBD2. CDR1 and CDR2 from the germline V gene are MNHEY and SVGAGI. V shed 0 bases, J shed 0 bases, and the junction held 1 base outside the gene matches. This CDR3 is 15 amino acids long. CDR3 loop: CASSYSGTSSYEQYF. CDR3 sequence (DNA): TGTGCCAGCAGTTACTCCGGGACTAGCTCCTACGAGCAGTACTTC.

V and J are TRBV19 and TRBJ1-6; D uncertain. The CDR3 length is 18 residues. Germline V gives CDR1 LNHDA, CDR2 SQIVND (reference sequence). V was trimmed by 7 bases and J by 1 base, leaving 20 bases between them. CDR3 coding DNA: TGTGCCAGTACTACCGGAGCCGGGGAGGGTTCCTATAATTCACCCCTCCACTTT. Protein: CASTTGAGEGSYNSPLHF. The full variable domain, its missing parts supplied by reference TRBV19 and TRBJ1-6, is DGGITQSPKYLFRKEGQNVTLSCEQNLNHDAMYWYRQDPGQGLRLIYYSQIVNDFQKGDIAEGYSVSREKKESFPLTVTSAQKNPTAFYLCASTTGAGEGSYNSPLHFGNGTRLTVT.

V gene TRBV5-4 combines with J gene TRBJ2-3; 10 positions agree with TRBD1. Germline values: CDR1 SGHNT, CDR2 YYREEE (reference sequence). The CDR3 is 14 amino acids. V lost 4 bases and J lost 6; bases outside the gene matches: 5. The CDR3 DNA reads as TGTGCCAGCAGCCCGCCGGGACAGGGGGATACGCAGTATTTT. This codes for CASSPPGQGDTQYF.

This chain connects TRBV3-1 (or the pseudogene TRBV3-2) to TRBJ1-6, with 9 bases lining up with TRBD1. The V and J ends lost 6 bases and 7 bases, in that order; junction bases with no gene match: 10. The CDR3 consists of 16 residues. Germline V gene sequence: CDR1 LGHDT, CDR2 YNNKEL (reference sequence). The CDR3 protein is CASSRFRDRVNSPLHF. Here the CDR3 DNA reads TGTGCCAGCAGTCGATTCCGGGACAGGGTAAATTCACCCCTCCACTTT.

This sequence joins TRBV7-3 and TRBJ2-3, with 10 bases lining up with TRBD1. This CDR3 contains 17 residues. Trimming cost V 3 bases and J 0 bases; bases outside gene matches: 6. The germline V gene has CDR1 SGHTA and CDR2 FQGTGA. CDR3 amino acids: CASSLGQGITSTDTQYF. The DNA for the CDR3 is TGTGCCAGCAGCTTGGGACAGGGGATAACTAGCACAGATACGCAGTATTTT.

This clone was recorded once. The gene calls are TRBV3-1 (or the pseudogene TRBV3-2) and TRBJ2-3; 8 positions agree with TRBD1. This CDR3 has 16 amino acids. CDR1 and CDR2 from the germline V gene are LGHDT and YNNKEL (reference sequence). Losses at the gene ends were 5 bases for V and 2 bases for J; bases not matched to a gene: 9. CDR3 in amino acids: CASSSGQGLFTDTQYF. The CDR3 DNA is TGTGCCAGCAGCAGCGGACAGGGACTGTTCACAGATACGCAGTATTTT.

This sequence joins TRBV2 and TRBJ1-5; D not resolved. This CDR3 contains 14 residues. V lost 0 bases and J 4 bases, leaving 7 bases between the germline ends. Germline V gene data show CDR1 as SNHLY and CDR2 as FYNNEI. CDR3 nucleotides: TGTGCCAGCAGTGAAGCGAATCGGAATCAGCCCCAGCATTTT. This sequence encodes CASSEANRNQPQHF.

This clone appeared a few times. The chain combines TRBV11-2 with TRBJ2-7; 7 nucleotides line up with TRBD2. V was pared by 1 base and J by 1 base, with 10 bases of the junction left unmatched. CDR1 is SGHAT, CDR2 FQNNGV, per germline. The CDR3 contains 17 residues. Here the CDR3 reads CASSLGSGKGLSYEQYF. The CDR3 DNA sequence: TGTGCCAGCAGCTTAGGGAGCGGGAAGGGTCTTTCCTACGAGCAGTACTTC.